Described below is a single T cell receptor (beta chain) sequence and its context. TCRdb independently ran MiXCR on the RT-PCR reads; one entry per CDR3 protein. The repertoire has around 600,000 distinct CDR3 sequences, around 11% of them found once; the top ten carry about 11%. These data originate in a study of response to subunit inactivated influenza vaccine. This CDR3 comprises 16 residues. Germline V lookup: CDR1 SGDLS, CDR2 YYNGEE. Trimming removed 0 bases at V and 0 bases at J, with 9 bases between. The data also belong to a second study, concerning T cells expressing NK-cell markers. From that report: 5'RACE template switching built TCR beta cDNA with unique molecular identifiers. Most of the eight sequenced donors were HCMV-seropositive; one was seronegative.

V usage is TRBV9 and J usage is TRBJ1-4; D not resolved. This material consisted of PBMCs from blood, taken on the day of vaccination. This TCR came from a man over 45 who received an inactivated influenza vaccine. For the CDR3, the DNA is TGTGCCAGCAGCGTAGGAGGCGCGGCAACTAATGAAAAACTGTTTTTT. It is translated as CASSVGGAATNEKLFF. The variable domain in full, completed from reference TRBV9 and TRBJ1-4, reads DSGVTQTPKHLITATGQRVTLRCSPRSGDLSVYWYQQSLDQGLQFLIQYYNGEERAKGNILERFSAQQFPDLHSELNLSSLELGDSALYFCASSVGGAATNEKLFFGSGTQLSVL.